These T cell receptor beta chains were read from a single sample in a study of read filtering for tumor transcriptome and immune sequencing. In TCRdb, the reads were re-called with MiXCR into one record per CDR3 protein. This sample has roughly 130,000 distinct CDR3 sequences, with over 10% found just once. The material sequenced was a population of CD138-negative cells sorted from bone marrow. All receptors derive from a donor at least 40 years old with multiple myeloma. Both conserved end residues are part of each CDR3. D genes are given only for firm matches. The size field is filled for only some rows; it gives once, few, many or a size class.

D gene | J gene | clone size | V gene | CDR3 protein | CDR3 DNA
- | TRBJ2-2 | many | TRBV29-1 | CSVTGIATGELFF | TGCAGCGTCACCGGGATCGCGACCGGGGAGCTGTTTTTT
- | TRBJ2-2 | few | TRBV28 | CASREGVTGELFF | TGTGCCAGCAGAGAAGGAGTCACCGGGGAGCTGTTTTTT
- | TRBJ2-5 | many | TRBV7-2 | CASSTPPGRQETQYF | TGTGCCAGTAGCACCCCCCCGGGACGGCAAGAGACCCAGTACTTC
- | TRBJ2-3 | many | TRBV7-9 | CASSRSGSSTDTQYF | TGTGCCAGCAGCAGAAGCGGGTCTAGCACAGATACGCAGTATTTT
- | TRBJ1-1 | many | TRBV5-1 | CASSLSGTGNTEAFF | TGCGCCAGCAGCTTATCCGGGACGGGGAACACTGAAGCTTTCTTT
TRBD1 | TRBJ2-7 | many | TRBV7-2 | CASSQAGTGPYEQYF | TGTGCCAGCAGCCAGGCCGGGACAGGGCCCTACGAGCAGTACTTC
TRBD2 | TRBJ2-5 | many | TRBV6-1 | CASSSRTSQETQYF | TGTGCCAGCAGTAGTCGGACTAGCCAAGAGACCCAGTACTTC
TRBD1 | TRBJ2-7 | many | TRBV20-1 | CSTAQQGSYEQYF | TGCAGTACCGCCCAACAGGGGAGCTACGAGCAGTACTTC
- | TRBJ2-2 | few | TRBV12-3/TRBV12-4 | CASSFMRSGELFF | TGTGCCAGCAGTTTTATGCGGAGCGGGGAGCTGTTTTTT
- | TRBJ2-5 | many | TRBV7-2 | CASSLGGASSQETQYF | TGTGCCAGCAGCTTAGGAGGGGCTAGCAGCCAAGAGACCCAGTACTTC
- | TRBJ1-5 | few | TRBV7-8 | CASSPPEYSNQPQHF | TGTGCCAGCAGCCCGCCCGAATATAGCAATCAGCCCCAGCATTTT
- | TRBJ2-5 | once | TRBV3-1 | CASSQAGSGRRKTQYF | TGTGCCAGCAGCCAAGCTGGGAGCGGCCGGAGAAAGACCCAGTACTTC
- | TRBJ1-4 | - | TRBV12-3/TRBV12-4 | CASSISEKLFF | TGTGCCAGCAGCATAAGTGAAAAACTGTTTTTT
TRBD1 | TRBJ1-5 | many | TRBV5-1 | CASSLTGDSNQPQHF | TGCGCCAGCAGCTTGACAGGGGATAGCAATCAGCCCCAGCATTTT
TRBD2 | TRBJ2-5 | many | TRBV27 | CASSSRTSGREVETQYF | TGTGCCAGCAGTTCAAGGACTAGCGGGAGGGAGGTAGAGACCCAGTACTTC
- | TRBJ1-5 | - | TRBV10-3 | CAISELGNSNQPQHF | TGTGCCATCAGTGAGTTAGGGAATAGCAATCAGCCCCAGCATTTT
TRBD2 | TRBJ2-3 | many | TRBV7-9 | CASSSGTAGLEEYF | TGTGCCAGCAGCTCCGGAACCGCGGGACTAGAGGAGTATTTT
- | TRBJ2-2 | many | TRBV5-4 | CASSVWGTGELFF | TGTGCCAGCAGCGTGTGGGGCACCGGGGAGCTGTTTTTT
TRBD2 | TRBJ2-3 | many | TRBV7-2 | CASSSSLADTDTQYF | TGTGCCAGCAGCTCCTCACTAGCGGACACAGATACGCAGTATTTT
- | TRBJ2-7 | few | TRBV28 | CASSPADPYEQYF | TGTGCCAGCAGTCCGGCGGATCCCTACGAGCAGTACTTC
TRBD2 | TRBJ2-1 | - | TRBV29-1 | CSVEPFLAEAENEQFF | TGCAGCGTTGAACCCTTCCTAGCGGAGGCGGAAAATGAGCAGTTCTTC
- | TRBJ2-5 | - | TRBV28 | CASSPPQGPRRTQYF | TGTGCCAGCAGCCCCCCCCAGGGGCCCAGAAGGACCCAGTACTTC
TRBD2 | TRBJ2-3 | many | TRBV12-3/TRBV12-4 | CASSPGLASDTQYF | TGTGCCAGCAGTCCGGGACTAGCATCCGATACGCAGTATTTT
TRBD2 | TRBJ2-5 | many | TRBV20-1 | CGAVAGVETQYF | TGCGGAGCGGTCGCGGGGGTGGAGACCCAGTACTTC
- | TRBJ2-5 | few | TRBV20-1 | CSASRVGRQETQYF | TGCAGTGCTAGTCGTGTGGGGAGGCAAGAGACCCAGTACTTC
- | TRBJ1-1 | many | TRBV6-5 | CASSIRGTEAFF | TGTGCCAGCAGCATTCGCGGGACTGAAGCTTTCTTT
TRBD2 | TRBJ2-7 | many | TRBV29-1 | CSVEPASGINEQYF | TGCAGCGTTGAACCGGCTAGCGGGATCAACGAGCAGTACTTC
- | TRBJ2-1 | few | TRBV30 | CAWSATSVEQFF | TGTGCCTGGAGTGCAACTTCTGTTGAGCAGTTCTTC